This passage covers 32 T cell receptor beta chains from one sample sequenced in a study of blood T cell repertoires in COVID-19. This table comes from immunoSEQ multiplex PCR, and its TCRdb copy is limited to in-frame clones, with some not included. The table records 110,000 to 150,000 clones, almost 80% of them present only once. Sample: peripheral blood. The receptor set was obtained from a man aged 50-60 years with active or convalescent COVID-19.

The chain couples TRBV9 to TRBJ2-3, with 14 bases aligning to TRBD2. Germline lookup yields CDR1 SGDLS and CDR2 YYNGEE. Germline trimming cut 0 bases from V and 7 bases from J; bases unmatched to any gene: 4. The CDR3 runs to 16 residues. The CDR3 DNA sequence: TGTGCCAGCAGCGTAGGGGGACTAGCGGGAGTAAATACGCAGTATTTT. It encodes CASSVGGLAGVNTQYF.

This chain joins TRBV9 and TRBJ1-5, with no clear D. The CDR3 length is 15 residues. Trimming removed 3 bases at V and 0 bases at J, with 10 bases between. Germline CDR1 and CDR2: SGDLS and YYNGEE. The CDR3 DNA follows: TGTGCCAGCAGCGAAGGGAGTTATAGCAATCAGCCCCAGCATTTT. This gives the protein CASSEGSYSNQPQHF.

This clone was picked up a small number of times. A read error may account for a junction end that differs from germline. The chain has TRBV27 and TRBJ2-3, with 8 bases identical to TRBD2. CDR1 and CDR2 (germline): MNHEY, SMNVEV (reference sequence). The CDR3 runs 14 residues. For the CDR3, the DNA is TGTGCCAGCAGTTTGGGTCTAGCGGGCTTGCCTCCCACTTTT. Its protein is CASSLGLAGLPPTF.

This chain connects TRBV7-2 to TRBJ2-7, with 7 bases that match TRBD2. Germline V gene sequence: CDR1 SGHTA, CDR2 FQGNSA. With V trimmed by 4 bases and J by 6 bases, 9 bases remained unmatched. The CDR3 is 14 residues long. Here the CDR3 reads CASSSRTRFSEQYF. In DNA, the CDR3 is TGTGCCAGCAGCTCGCGGACTAGGTTTAGCGAGCAGTACTTC.

The genes are TRBV7-2 and TRBJ2-3; 7 bases fit TRBD2. The CDR3 runs 15 residues. J was trimmed by 2 bases and V by 5 bases; bases with no gene match: 7. Germline V CDR1 and CDR2: SGHTA, FQGNSA. This CDR3 is CASSRTRLATDTQYF. The CDR3 DNA reads as TGTGCCAGCAGCCGGACCCGACTAGCCACAGATACGCAGTATTTT.

J is TRBJ2-3 and V is TRBV7-9, with TRBD2 as a possible D gene (6 bases). This CDR3 has 15 amino acids. Germline V gene data show CDR1 as SEHNR and CDR2 as FQNEAQ (reference sequence). V gave up 7 bases and J gave up 0 bases, with 14 bases separating them. The CDR3 reads CASIEYSGSTDTQYF. Here the CDR3 DNA reads TGTGCCAGCATAGAGTATAGCGGTAGCACAGATACGCAGTATTTT.

This clone has just a few counts. The V gene is TRBV28, the J gene TRBJ2-7; TRBD2 might be the D (6 bases). The V gene lost 7 bases and the J gene lost 0 bases, with 13 bases spanning the gap. This CDR3 has 14 amino acids. Germline loops: CDR1 MDHEN, CDR2 SYDVKM. CDR3 sequence reads: CASIQWDSSYEQYF. Here the CDR3 DNA reads TGTGCCAGCATCCAATGGGACTCCTCCTACGAGCAGTACTTC.

This chain connects TRBV2 to TRBJ2-7; D not resolved. The germline V gene encodes CDR1 SNHLY and CDR2 FYNNEI. V was shortened by 5 bases and J by 4 bases, with 9 bases between the two germline ends. CDR3 length: 12 residues. The CDR3 loop reads CASSPFLYEQYF. The CDR3 DNA sequence: TGTGCCAGCAGTCCTTTTCTATACGAGCAGTACTTC.

V and J are TRBV3-1 (or the pseudogene TRBV3-2) and TRBJ2-7; TRBD1 matches at 7 bases. V lost 4 bases, J lost 1 base, and 4 bases stayed unmatched. The CDR3 is 14 amino acids. Germline values: CDR1 LGHDT, CDR2 YNNKEL (reference sequence). As DNA, the CDR3 is TGTGCCAGCAGCCCCCCACAGGGGTCCTACGAGCAGTACTTC. Residues: CASSPPQGSYEQYF.

The rearrangement joins TRBV11-2 to TRBJ2-7; no definite D call. Germline assignment: CDR1 SGHAT and CDR2 FQNNGV. This CDR3 has 16 residues. Trimming took 5 bases from V and 0 from J, leaving 17 bases between them. This chain's CDR3 is CASSPTRQASSYEQYF. The DNA of the CDR3 is TGTGCCAGCAGCCCTACCCGGCAGGCCAGCTCCTACGAGCAGTACTTC.

This sequence joins TRBV28 and TRBJ2-4; the match to TRBD1 covers 12 bases. This CDR3 contains 15 residues. Germline assignment: CDR1 MDHEN and CDR2 SYDVKM. V was pared by 8 bases and J by 6 bases, with 8 bases of the junction left unmatched. The CDR3, as DNA: TGTGCCAGCTTGGGGGACAGGGGGCTAGGAAACATTCAGTACTTC. Its protein is CASLGDRGLGNIQYF.

The chain is built from TRBV3-1 (or the pseudogene TRBV3-2) and TRBJ1-4; 7 nucleotides agree with TRBD1. This CDR3 contains 15 residues. V shed 0 bases and J 6 bases; nucleotides not matched to a gene: 4. Per germline, CDR1 LGHDT and CDR2 YNNKEL (reference sequence). This CDR3 reads CASSQDLGGYEKLFF. The DNA for the CDR3 is TGTGCCAGCAGCCAAGATTTAGGGGGCTATGAAAAACTGTTTTTT.

The chain uses TRBV19 and TRBJ2-7; TRBD1 might be the D (8 bases). Germline V gene data show CDR1 as LNHDA and CDR2 as SQIVND (reference sequence). Deletions cut 7 bases from V and 2 bases from J, with 18 bases between. The CDR3 extends over 15 amino acids. In DNA form, the CDR3 reads TGTGCCAGTACCTCCAACAGGGGGGGGGCCTACGAGCAGTACTTC. It codes for CASTSNRGGAYEQYF.

The chain is built from TRBV6-1 and TRBJ1-6; 10 bases map to TRBD1. Germline V gene data show CDR1 as MNHNS and CDR2 as SASEGT. The V gene end was trimmed by 0 bases and the J gene end by 7 bases; junction bases not matched to a gene: 6. The CDR3 length is 17 residues. This CDR3 reads CASSEARGQGVNSPLHF. CDR3 nucleotide sequence: TGTGCCAGCAGTGAAGCGCGAGGACAGGGGGTAAATTCACCCCTCCACTTT.

This chain links TRBV6-1 with TRBJ1-2; the match to TRBD1 covers 8 bases. The CDR3 totals 14 residues. The germline gives CDR1 MNHNS, CDR2 SASEGT. V lost 2 bases, J lost 3 bases, and 2 bases stayed unmatched. The CDR3, as DNA: TGTGCCAGCAGTGAAACGGGACAGGACTATGGCTACACCTTC. Protein: CASSETGQDYGYTF.

This chain uses TRBV27 with TRBJ2-1, with a tentative D call TRBD2 (6 bases). The CDR3 is made up of 15 amino acids. V lost 3 bases and J lost 5, with 14 bases in between. Looked up from germline, CDR1 is MNHEY and CDR2 is SMNVEV (reference sequence). In DNA form, the CDR3 reads TGTGCCAGCAGTTTCCCCGGGACTCCTAACAATGAGCAGTTCTTC. It encodes CASSFPGTPNNEQFF.

The V gene is TRBV11-3, the J gene TRBJ2-1; 7 bases agree with TRBD2. The CDR3 extends over 15 amino acids. Trimming at V came to 1 base and at J to 2 bases, leaving 2 bases not matched to a gene. The germline CDR1 and CDR2 sequences are SGHNT and YENEEA. The chain's CDR3 is CASSLGGRTYNEQFF. CDR3 nucleotides: TGTGCCAGCAGCTTAGGCGGGAGAACCTACAATGAGCAGTTCTTC.

The chain uses TRBV2 and TRBJ1-6; D gene unclear. V was trimmed by 7 bases and J by 0 bases, leaving 7 bases between them. The CDR3 runs to 14 residues. In germline, CDR1 is SNHLY, CDR2 FYNNEI. The CDR3 region has the DNA TGTGCCAGCAACACCGACTCCTATAATTCACCCCTCCACTTT. As protein: CASNTDSYNSPLHF.

This clone was recorded only once. The chain employs TRBV5-1 and TRBJ2-7, with 7 bases identical to TRBD2. The CDR3 has 14 residues. Germline V gene sequence: CDR1 SGHRS, CDR2 YFSETQ. The V and J ends lost 5 bases and 6 bases, in that order; junction bases with no gene match: 11. Written as DNA, the CDR3 is TGCGCCAGCAGGATTGCGGGAGAACCCGGCGAGCAGTACTTC. Translation gives CASRIAGEPGEQYF.

This chain links TRBV25-1 with TRBJ1-5; D is possibly TRBD1 (6 bases). Germline CDR1 reads MGHDK; CDR2 reads SYGVNS. The CDR3 has 13 residues. V lost 3 bases and J 7 bases, leaving 10 bases between the germline ends. The CDR3 spells CASSEGQGQPQHF. CDR3 in DNA: TGTGCCAGCAGTGAGGGACAAGGCCAGCCCCAGCATTTT. Drawing the rest from reference TRBV25-1 and TRBJ1-5, the complete variable domain is EADIYQTPRYLVIGTGKKITLECSQTMGHDKMYWYQQDPGMELHLIHYSYGVNSTEKGDLSSESTVSRIRTEHFPLTLESARPSHTSQYLCASSEGQGQPQHFGDGTRLSIL.

The chain links TRBV5-1 to TRBJ1-1; D possibly corresponds to TRBD1 (5 bases). The germline CDR1 and CDR2 sequences are SGHRS and YFSETQ. This CDR3 is 14 amino acids long. The V end lost 0 bases, the J end lost 3 bases, and 9 bases lay between the germline ends. CDR3 sequence reads: CASSLGTPDTEAFF. CDR3 in DNA: TGCGCCAGCAGCTTGGGGACACCCGACACTGAAGCTTTCTTT.

V usage is TRBV27 and J usage is TRBJ1-1, with a tentative D call TRBD1 (6 bases). Germline V CDR1 and CDR2: MNHEY, SMNVEV (reference sequence). V was trimmed by 1 base and J by 3 bases, leaving 9 bases between them. This CDR3 contains 14 residues. The CDR3 bases are TGTGCCAGCAGTTTATACAGGGAATACACTGAAGCTTTCTTT. Translation: CASSLYREYTEAFF.

This rearrangement joins TRBV18 to TRBJ2-6, with unresolved D. Trimming cost V 3 bases and J 6 bases, with 6 bases left between them. Per the germline V gene, CDR1 is KGHSH and CDR2 is LQKENI. This CDR3 has 13 amino acids. The CDR3 sequence is CASSPPSANVLTF. DNA of the CDR3: TGTGCCAGCTCACCCCCTTCGGCCAACGTCCTGACTTTC.

This chain uses TRBV3-1 (or the pseudogene TRBV3-2) with TRBJ2-5; a weak D match, TRBD1 (6 bases). Germline V lookup: CDR1 LGHDT, CDR2 YNNKEL (reference sequence). Deletions cut 0 bases from V and 12 bases from J, with 14 bases between. This CDR3 has 13 amino acids. The CDR3 sequence is CASSQEGAAQEYF. CDR3 in DNA: TGTGCCAGCAGCCAAGAGGGGGCGGCCCAAGAGTACTTC.

The chain carries TRBV18 and TRBJ1-1; D gene ambiguous. The length of the CDR3 is 13 residues. Germline CDR1 reads KGHSH; CDR2 reads LQKENI. Trimming removed 2 bases from V and 3 bases from J, with 7 bases in between. CDR3 in DNA: TGTGCCAGCTCACCAAACCCGGACACTGAAGCTTTCTTT. It is translated as CASSPNPDTEAFF.

The CDR3 reads CAISDRGDTGELFF. In DNA form, the CDR3 reads TGTGCCATCAGTGACAGGGGAGACACCGGGGAGCTGTTTTTT. The chain recombines TRBV10-3 with TRBJ2-2; D is possibly TRBD1 (6 bases). This CDR3 region has 14 residues. Looked up from germline, CDR1 is ENHRY and CDR2 is SYGVKD. The V and J ends lost 3 bases and 3 bases respectively, with 8 bases between them.

The chain combines TRBV5-1 with TRBJ2-2; a weak D match, TRBD2 (7 bases). Trimming pared 9 bases from V and 5 bases from J, leaving 17 bases between. The CDR3 extends over 14 amino acids. Germline V lookup: CDR1 SGHRS, CDR2 YFSETQ. In DNA form, the CDR3 reads TGCGCCACCAGAGGGGGGGCAAATACCGGGGAGCTGTTTTTT. Translated: CATRGGANTGELFF.

The chain uses TRBV28 and TRBJ2-7; maybe TRBD1 (5 bases). The V gene lost 3 bases and the J gene lost 0 bases, with 9 bases spanning the gap. The CDR3 extends over 14 amino acids. The V gene's germline CDR1 is MDHEN and CDR2 SYDVKM. The CDR3 sequence: CASSFETDSYEQYF. The CDR3 region has the DNA TGTGCCAGCAGTTTCGAGACAGACTCCTACGAGCAGTACTTC.

This clone was seen a single time. J is TRBJ2-1 and V is TRBV4-1; possibly TRBD2 for D (6 bases). CDR3 length equals 16 residues. Trimming pared 0 bases from V and 9 bases from J, leaving 18 bases between. Germline assignment: CDR1 MGHRA and CDR2 YSYEKL. The DNA of the CDR3 is TGCGCCAGCAGCCAAGAATTCGAGCGGCGGGGAACTGAGCAGTTCTTC. It codes for CASSQEFERRGTEQFF.

The V gene is TRBV3-1 (or the pseudogene TRBV3-2), the J gene TRBJ1-1; D may be TRBD1 (6 bases). CDR1 and CDR2 (germline): LGHDT, YNNKEL (reference sequence). The CDR3 loop spans 16 amino acids. V was cut by 4 bases and J by 5 bases, with 20 bases left in between. The DNA of the CDR3 is TGTGCCAGCAGCCTTGGGGCAGGGGCGCGAGATACTGAAGCTTTCTTT. It yields the protein CASSLGAGARDTEAFF.

This clone was seen a few times. The chain links TRBV19 to TRBJ1-2, with D perhaps TRBD1 (6 bases). Trimming stripped 3 bases from V and 6 bases from J, with 14 bases between. In germline, CDR1 is LNHDA, CDR2 SQIVND (reference sequence). The CDR3 has 14 residues. CDR3 sequence (DNA): TGTGCCAGTAGTATGAACAGGGCGACGGATGGCTACACCTTC. It translates to CASSMNRATDGYTF.

This clone was seen just once. The chain employs TRBV19 and TRBJ2-3; TRBD2 is a possible D gene (6 bases). The V end lost 0 bases, the J end lost 2 bases, and 9 bases lay between the germline ends. The CDR3 spans 15 residues. CDR1 and CDR2 (germline): LNHDA, SQIVND (reference sequence). The CDR3, as DNA: TGTGCCAGTAGTATAGAGGCGGGGACCACAGATACGCAGTATTTT. As protein: CASSIEAGTTDTQYF.